This is a list of T cell receptor beta chains from one sample in a study of blood T cell repertoires in COVID-19. The protocol was immunoSEQ multiplex PCR, while the TCRdb copy is restricted to in-frame clones and leaves out a portion. Of 77,000 or so clones listed, approximately 83% are singletons. The sequenced material came from peripheral blood. These receptors all come from a man aged 30-40 years with COVID-19, enrolled during active disease. The CDR3 runs from the conserved cysteine through the conserved F or W. The order of the fields is J gene, V gene, D gene, clone size, CDR3 DNA, CDR3 protein. The D gene is left open where the match is weak. Clone size, where shown, is once, few, many, or a class for clones that have expanded.

j_call: TRBJ1-5; v_call: TRBV6-6; d_call: .; clone_size: .; cdr3_nt: TGTGCCAGCAGTTACCTAGGAGTTGGGAATCAGCCCCAGCATTTT; cdr3_aa: CASSYLGVGNQPQHF
j_call: TRBJ1-5; v_call: TRBV5-1; d_call: TRBD1; clone_size: .; cdr3_nt: TGCGCCAGCAGCTTTCGGACAGGACCGGATCAGCCCCAGCATTTT; cdr3_aa: CASSFRTGPDQPQHF
j_call: TRBJ2-1; v_call: TRBV18; d_call: TRBD2; clone_size: .; cdr3_nt: TGTGCCAGCTCACCACCAGTGGGGCTAGCGGGAGCGTGGCAGTTCTTC; cdr3_aa: CASSPPVGLAGAWQFF
j_call: TRBJ1-3; v_call: TRBV9; d_call: .; clone_size: .; cdr3_nt: TGTGCCAGCAGCGTAGGTGACGCGGGAGGAAACACCATATATTTT; cdr3_aa: CASSVGDAGGNTIYF
j_call: TRBJ2-3; v_call: TRBV3-1/TRBV3-2; d_call: .; clone_size: .; cdr3_nt: TGTGCCAGCAGCCAAGATGGGCTGCCGTCCGGTACGCAGTATTTT; cdr3_aa: CASSQDGLPSGTQYF
j_call: TRBJ1-1; v_call: TRBV12-5; d_call: .; clone_size: .; cdr3_nt: TGTGCTAGTGGTTTGGTACTTGGGCAGGGGAACACTGAAGCTTTCTTT; cdr3_aa: CASGLVLGQGNTEAFF
j_call: TRBJ2-1; v_call: TRBV28; d_call: TRBD1; clone_size: .; cdr3_nt: TGTGCCAGCAGTGCGACCGCCAGGGGGCAGTATGAGCAGTTCTTC; cdr3_aa: CASSATARGQYEQFF
j_call: TRBJ2-1; v_call: TRBV29-1; d_call: .; clone_size: .; cdr3_nt: TGCAGCTTTACGGCCTACAATGAGCAGTTCTTC; cdr3_aa: CSFTAYNEQFF
j_call: TRBJ2-7; v_call: TRBV6-2/TRBV6-3; d_call: .; clone_size: .; cdr3_nt: TGTGCCAGCAGTTATTCAGGCCGCCTCTCCGAGCAGTACTTC; cdr3_aa: CASSYSGRLSEQYF
j_call: TRBJ1-5; v_call: TRBV2; d_call: .; clone_size: .; cdr3_nt: TGTGCCAGCAGGACGACAGGTGAGAGTCAGCCCCAGCATTTT; cdr3_aa: CASRTTGESQPQHF
j_call: TRBJ1-5; v_call: TRBV11-2; d_call: TRBD1; clone_size: .; cdr3_nt: TGTGCCAGCAGCTTAAATGTTCGAGGGGGCCTGCCCCAGCATTTT; cdr3_aa: CASSLNVRGGLPQHF
j_call: TRBJ1-1; v_call: TRBV28; d_call: .; clone_size: .; cdr3_nt: TGTGCCAGCACCCTTATGGGGGGGCCCGTGAACACTGAAGCTTTCTTT; cdr3_aa: CASTLMGGPVNTEAFF
j_call: TRBJ2-7; v_call: TRBV5-1; d_call: TRBD1; clone_size: .; cdr3_nt: TGCGCCAGCAGCTTGGCCGGGACAGGGTCTTACGAGCAGTACTTC; cdr3_aa: CASSLAGTGSYEQYF
j_call: TRBJ1-5; v_call: TRBV19; d_call: .; clone_size: .; cdr3_nt: TGTGCCACCAAGCAGGGGCAGGATAGCAATCAGCCCCAGCATTTT; cdr3_aa: CATKQGQDSNQPQHF
j_call: TRBJ1-3; v_call: TRBV6-5; d_call: .; clone_size: .; cdr3_nt: TGTGCCAGCAGTTACACCCAAGAAAGAGACACCATATATTTT; cdr3_aa: CASSYTQERDTIYF
j_call: TRBJ2-1; v_call: TRBV27; d_call: TRBD2; clone_size: once; cdr3_nt: TGTGCCAGCAGTTTGGACCGGGGGGCCTACAATGAGCAGTTCTTC; cdr3_aa: CASSLDRGAYNEQFF
j_call: TRBJ2-1; v_call: TRBV5-4; d_call: .; clone_size: .; cdr3_nt: TGTGTCAGCAGCCTTCTAGCAAATGAGCAGTTCTTC; cdr3_aa: CVSSLLANEQFF